This T cell receptor beta chain was profiled in a study of CD8 T cells in Susac syndrome. Study results and limitations: That the number of individuals in its TCR sequencing and HLA analysis was relatively small was acknowledged by the study.

From germline, CDR1 is MNHEY and CDR2 SVGEGT. V was pared by 7 bases and J by 1 base, with 7 bases between. The CDR3 is 12 amino acids. Random-hexamer reverse transcription was applied to roughly 0.5 to 1 ug RNA. TCRdb used MiXCR to reprocess the immunoSEQ multiplex PCR reads, holding one entry per CDR3 protein. The table shows 50,000 to 55,000 distinct CDR3 sequences, with 85% to 95% occurring only once. Note on this clonotype: Its antigen is unidentified.

Input material: CD8+ T cells from PBMCs. The clonotype was recovered from a human donor with Susac syndrome. The rearrangement links TRBV6-2 or TRBV6-3 to TRBJ1-1; D is unresolved. CDR3 nucleotides: TGTGCCAGCAATTCAGGGAACACTGAAGCTTTCTTT. Protein sequence: CASNSGNTEAFF.